The following is a TCR beta chain sequence with its context. The antigen is undetermined. The sample comes from a study of T cell responses to AZD1222 COVID-19 vaccine. Points from the study as a whole: Reports say nearly half of spike-specific TCRs go after unmutated variant regions. A rise in Spike-specific TCR breadth and depth followed two AZD1222 doses.

V was cut by 2 bases and J by 6 bases, with 11 bases left in between. This CDR3 region has 14 residues. The germline V gene has CDR1 MNHNY and CDR2 SVGAGI (reference sequence). Profiled with immunoSEQ multiplex PCR; TCRdb holds only in-frame clones, not every one. The sample has roughly 89,000 clones, roughly 90% seen once. Here the sequenced sample was peripheral blood, taken on day 0 of MenACWY control vaccination. This sequence was found in an adult in good health. This chain joins TRBV6-6 and TRBJ2-1, with D possibly matching TRBD2 (5 bases). The CDR3 sequence: CASSYGGGSNEQFF. The CDR3 nucleotides are TGTGCCAGCAGTTACGGAGGTGGGAGCAATGAGCAGTTCTTC.